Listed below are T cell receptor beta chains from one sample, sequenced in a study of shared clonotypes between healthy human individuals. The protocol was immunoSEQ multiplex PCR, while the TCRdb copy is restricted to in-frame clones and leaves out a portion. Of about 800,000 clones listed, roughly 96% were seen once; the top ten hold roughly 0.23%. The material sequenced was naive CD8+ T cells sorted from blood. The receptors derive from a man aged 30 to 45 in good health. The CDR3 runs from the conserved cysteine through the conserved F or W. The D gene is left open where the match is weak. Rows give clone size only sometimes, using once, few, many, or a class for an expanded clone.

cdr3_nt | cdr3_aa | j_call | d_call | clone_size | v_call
TGCGCCAGCAGCCCCCTACGGGGGACGGAGAGCTCCTACGAGCAGTACTTC | CASSPLRGTESSYEQYF | TRBJ2-7 | NA | NA | TRBV5-1
TGTGCCACCAGCAAAGACAGGGCTAGCTCCTACGAGCAGTACTTC | CATSKDRASSYEQYF | TRBJ2-7 | TRBD1 | NA | TRBV15
TGTGCCAGCAGCTGGACAGGGGGCACTGAGCAGTTCTTC | CASSWTGGTEQFF | TRBJ2-1 | TRBD1 | NA | TRBV5-8
TGTGCCAGCAGTGAATTAGTAGGACACCTCACTGAAGCTTTCTTT | CASSELVGHLTEAFF | TRBJ1-1 | NA | NA | TRBV6-1
TGTGCCAGCAGCGTAGATACAGTGGACTATGGCTACACCTTC | CASSVDTVDYGYTF | TRBJ1-2 | NA | NA | TRBV9
TGTGCCAGCTCATCATGGACAGAAAACACAGATACGCAGTATTTT | CASSSWTENTDTQYF | TRBJ2-3 | NA | NA | TRBV18
TGTGCCAGCAGTTTAGGAGGAGCTCGGTACGAGCAGTACTTC | CASSLGGARYEQYF | TRBJ2-7 | NA | NA | TRBV27
TGTGCCAGCAGCCAACGGGGGTATGAGCAGTTCTTC | CASSQRGYEQFF | TRBJ2-1 | NA | once | TRBV14
TGTGCTAGTGGCCCGGACCCTTATGGCTACACCTTC | CASGPDPYGYTF | TRBJ1-2 | NA | NA | TRBV12-5
TGTGCCATCAGTGAGTTTGGGACTTGGGAGGATGAGCAGTTCTTC | CAISEFGTWEDEQFF | TRBJ2-1 | NA | NA | TRBV10-3
TGTGCCAGCAGCCCTGGACTAGCGGGGTCCATTGGTACGCAGTATTTT | CASSPGLAGSIGTQYF | TRBJ2-3 | TRBD2 | NA | TRBV7-9
TGCAGCGTACAGGGGACTAGCGGGAGGGGTTCGGACTCCTACGAGCAGTACTTC | CSVQGTSGRGSDSYEQYF | TRBJ2-7 | TRBD2 | NA | TRBV29-1
TGTGCCAGCAGCCATAACAGGCACTCCTACGAGCAGTACTTC | CASSHNRHSYEQYF | TRBJ2-7 | NA | NA | TRBV11-2
TGTGCCAGCAGCGCTGGGGCGACAGGGGGCGGTCAGCCCCAGCATTTT | CASSAGATGGGQPQHF | TRBJ1-5 | TRBD1 | NA | TRBV9
TGTGCCAGCAGCTTAGAAGATCTTCCCGGTGAAAAACTGTTTTTT | CASSLEDLPGEKLFF | TRBJ1-4 | NA | NA | TRBV11-2
TGCAGCGTTGTGCCCGGACCACTCAATGAGCAGTTCTTC | CSVVPGPLNEQFF | TRBJ2-1 | NA | NA | TRBV29-1
TGTGCCAGCAGTTTTGGAGTTCGGGAGACCCAGTACTTC | CASSFGVRETQYF | TRBJ2-5 | NA | NA | TRBV28
TGTGCCAGTCGGACTAGCGGGAGGGCCCTGAACACAGATACGCAGTATTTT | CASRTSGRALNTDTQYF | TRBJ2-3 | TRBD2 | NA | TRBV27
TGTGCCAGCAGCACAGGGGGCGATAGTTATTTGAACACTGAAGCTTTCTTT | CASSTGGDSYLNTEAFF | TRBJ1-1 | TRBD1 | NA | TRBV7-8
TGTGCCAGCAGCTTAGTTGCGAAGGTCTCTGGGGCCAACGTCCTGACTTTC | CASSLVAKVSGANVLTF | TRBJ2-6 | NA | NA | TRBV7-9
TGCGCCAGCAGCCAAGAGCCAGGGGTAGAGACCCAGTACTTC | CASSQEPGVETQYF | TRBJ2-5 | NA | NA | TRBV4-1
TGTGCCAGCAGTTTATCGATCGCCCAACAGGGAAGGAGGACCTACGAGCAGTACTTC | CASSLSIAQQGRRTYEQYF | TRBJ2-7 | NA | NA | TRBV27
TGCAGTGCTAGAGAGGCTGCGCAGTACTTC | CSAREAAQYF | TRBJ2-7 | NA | once | TRBV20-1
TGTGCCAGTAGCCCCGGGACTAGCGGCTACAATGAGCAGTTCTTC | CASSPGTSGYNEQFF | TRBJ2-1 | TRBD2 | NA | TRBV19
TGTGCCAGCAGCTCAGCGGGAGAACGCGACAATGAGCAGTTCTTC | CASSSAGERDNEQFF | TRBJ2-1 | TRBD2 | NA | TRBV7-3
TGTGCCAGCAGCCAAGATTCATCCTACGAGCAGTACTTC | CASSQDSSYEQYF | TRBJ2-7 | NA | NA | TRBV14
TGTGCCAGCAGCTGGGGGACAGGGGCCGAAAAACTGTTTTTT | CASSWGTGAEKLFF | TRBJ1-4 | TRBD1 | few | TRBV5-8
TGTGCCAGCCGTTCCCTTCCAGGGATCCCCCAAGAGACCCAGTACTTC | CASRSLPGIPQETQYF | TRBJ2-5 | NA | NA | TRBV27
TGTGCCAGCAGCCCCCCGGACAGGGGGCATGAGCAGTACTTC | CASSPPDRGHEQYF | TRBJ2-7 | TRBD1 | NA | TRBV11-2
TGTGCCAGCAGTCCTGGACAGGGGTCTCAGCCCCAGCATTTT | CASSPGQGSQPQHF | TRBJ1-5 | TRBD1 | NA | TRBV28
TGTGCCAGCAGCATATATACTAGCCCAACCTACGAGCAGTACTTC | CASSIYTSPTYEQYF | TRBJ2-7 | NA | NA | TRBV11-2
TGCGCCAGCAGACCCTTTGGGACAGGATTAAACCAGTTCTTC | CASRPFGTGLNQFF | TRBJ2-1 | TRBD1 | NA | TRBV5-1
TGTGCCAGCAGTATCTCACGGACAGGGAACTACGAGCAGTACTTC | CASSISRTGNYEQYF | TRBJ2-7 | TRBD1 | NA | TRBV27
TGTGCCAGCAGTTATAATACAGGGGACTATGGCTACACCTTC | CASSYNTGDYGYTF | TRBJ1-2 | TRBD1 | NA | TRBV6-1
TGTGCCAGCAGCTTTAATCGAGACACCGTCAGAAACACCATATATTTT | CASSFNRDTVRNTIYF | TRBJ1-3 | NA | NA | TRBV7-9
TGTGCCAGCAGTTTATTAGGACTAGCGGGAGGGGAGTCTTACGAGCAGTACTTC | CASSLLGLAGGESYEQYF | TRBJ2-7 | TRBD2 | NA | TRBV28
TGTGCCAGCAGTTACTCGACGGGAGTAGGAGAGACCCAGTACTTC | CASSYSTGVGETQYF | TRBJ2-5 | NA | NA | TRBV6-5
TGCGCCAGCAGCCAAGATAACGGGATAAATACGCAGTATTTT | CASSQDNGINTQYF | TRBJ2-3 | NA | NA | TRBV4-1
TGCGCCAGCAGCGATGTGACTAGCGGGAGCTCCTACGAGCAGTACTTC | CASSDVTSGSSYEQYF | TRBJ2-7 | TRBD2 | NA | TRBV5-1
TGTGCCGGAGGGGACACTGAAGCTTTCTTT | CAGGDTEAFF | TRBJ1-1 | NA | NA | TRBV7-9
TGTGCCAGCAGCCCGGGGACAGCCTACGAGCAGTACTTC | CASSPGTAYEQYF | TRBJ2-7 | TRBD1 | NA | TRBV16
TGTGCCAGCAGCTTAGACAGGACAGGGCCCCTCGTCCTGACTTTC | CASSLDRTGPLVLTF | TRBJ2-6 | TRBD1 | NA | TRBV5-8
TGCGCCAGCAGCTCCCCACCGGGGCCAGGTCCCAATCCCCTGTTTTTT | CASSSPPGPGPNPLFF | TRBJ1-4 | NA | once | TRBV5-1
TGCAGCGTTGTGCCTTTAGGGTCTAGCGGGTACCAAGAGACCCAGTACTTC | CSVVPLGSSGYQETQYF | TRBJ2-5 | TRBD2 | NA | TRBV29-1
TGTGCCAGCAGTTCGGGACTAGCGGGAGTTGGTGAGCAGTTCTTC | CASSSGLAGVGEQFF | TRBJ2-1 | TRBD2 | NA | TRBV6-5
TGCGCCAGCAGCCACCGGGACCTCTACGAGCAGTACTTC | CASSHRDLYEQYF | TRBJ2-7 | NA | NA | TRBV4-1